The clone carrying this T cell receptor (beta chain) turned up a few times. The CDR3 is 12 amino acids. V was clipped by 3 bases and J by 7 bases; unmatched bases: 3. Germline CDR1 SGHDT, CDR2 YYEEEE. Researchers ran the PCR with 60 Vbeta and 13 Jbeta primers. Original handling: Per a later analysis, the number of unique TCR beta chains was roughly 80 million, of which 9 million to 14 million were shared. Here immunoSEQ multiplex PCR was the method, and the copy in TCRdb shows in-frame clones only, minus some. That table furnishes V, J and clone size, whereas the DNA furnished D and trimming. The repertoire has roughly 250,000 clones, approximately 80% of them found once; the top ten carry 0.3%. This sample is drawn from a study of cytomegalovirus exposure and HLA in healthy donors. About the research overall: There were more than 350 genotyped donors. Of these, about 86% fell in the genetic ancestry cluster associated with self-reported Caucasian donors.

The sample was PBMCs. The source is a girl aged 2-10 years in good health and CMV-seronegative. This chain links TRBV5-6 with TRBJ1-1; TRBD1 matches 7 bases. The CDR3 spells CASSYDRVEAFF. CDR3 nucleotides: TGTGCCAGCAGCTACGACAGGGTTGAAGCTTTCTTT.